This T cell receptor (beta chain) was recovered during a study of T cell responses to AZD1222 COVID-19 vaccine. TCRdb keeps only in-frame clones here, not all; method: immunoSEQ multiplex PCR. The table lists roughly 99,000 clones, more than 80% of them singletons. The CDR3 is 16 amino acids. V dropped 3 bases and J dropped 5 bases, with 16 bases sitting between them. The germline gives CDR1 SNHLY, CDR2 FYNNEI. Study-level points and caveats: Close to half of all spike-specific TCRs reportedly target regions of the variants that are unmutated. Just 5 to 7 AZD1222 recipients tested seropositive at baseline. Vaccine-related CD4 TCRs covered spike, predominating at 160-218 and 743-854. Repertoires were sampled only after the peak T cell response.

In regard to this clone: Its target is not known.

This chain links TRBV2 with TRBJ1-4; D call uncertain. The receptor was derived from an adult in good health. The sequencing here drew on peripheral blood, taken on day 0 of AZD1222 vaccination. The CDR3: CASSEVKGAENEKLFF. The CDR3 DNA follows: TGTGCCAGCAGTGAGGTCAAGGGAGCAGAGAATGAAAAACTGTTTTTT.